A single sample gave rise to the 32 T cell receptor beta chains below, sequenced in a study of blood T cell repertoires in COVID-19. Repertoires were generated with immunoSEQ multiplex PCR, while TCRdb's copy carries only in-frame clones and drops some. The repertoire holds about 63,000 clones, with roughly 77% as singletons. The sequencing input was peripheral blood. Receptor source: a man in his sixties with COVID-19, enrolled during active disease.

The rearrangement uses TRBV24-1 and TRBJ2-3; D gene unclear. Per germline, CDR1 KGHDR and CDR2 SFDVKD. This CDR3 has 13 amino acids. V gave up 4 bases and J gave up 2 bases, with 6 bases separating them. In DNA form, the CDR3 reads TGTGCCACCAGTGAGGGCACCACAGATACGCAGTATTTT. It translates to CATSEGTTDTQYF.

The gene calls are TRBV13 and TRBJ1-4, with D maybe TRBD1 (6 bases). V shed 2 bases and J shed 3 bases, with 13 bases lying between them. CDR3 length equals 16 residues. Per germline, CDR1 PRHDT and CDR2 FYEKMQ (reference sequence). This CDR3 is CASSLRDTKSNEKLFF. The CDR3 DNA follows: TGTGCCAGCAGCTTACGGGACACCAAGTCTAATGAAAAACTGTTTTTT.

The chain couples TRBV5-6 to TRBJ1-5; TRBD1 aligns across 8 bases. Germline V gene sequence: CDR1 SGHDT, CDR2 YYEEEE. The length of the CDR3 is 16 residues. Trimming cost V 4 bases and J 3 bases; bases outside gene matches: 9. The CDR3 sequence is CASSRRGRRFNQPQHF. CDR3 bases: TGTGCCAGCAGCCGCAGGGGGCGAAGGTTCAATCAGCCCCAGCATTTT.

The gene calls are TRBV2 and TRBJ2-1; 8 nucleotides align to TRBD2. The CDR3 consists of 14 residues. The J segment lost 8 bases and the V segment lost 7 bases, leaving 10 bases of the junction unmatched. Germline lookup yields CDR1 SNHLY and CDR2 FYNNEI. DNA of the CDR3: TGTGCCAGCATACCAGCGGGAGTGGTAGATGAGCAGTTCTTC. Translating gives CASIPAGVVDEQFF.

This chain links TRBV14 with TRBJ2-2; 10 bases match TRBD2. The germline gives CDR1 SGHDN, CDR2 FVKESK. Trimming cost V 0 bases and J 4 bases; bases outside gene matches: 20. The CDR3 runs 22 residues. The CDR3 here is CASSQDGRGTIAGGGSTGELFF. CDR3 DNA sequence: TGTGCCAGCAGCCAAGATGGTCGGGGGACTATAGCGGGAGGAGGAAGCACCGGGGAGCTGTTTTTT.

This clone was observed once. The chain is built from TRBV12-3 or TRBV12-4 and TRBJ2-7, with D maybe TRBD2 (5 bases). Trimming left V 6 bases short and J 6 bases short, with 15 bases between. The CDR3 extends over 13 amino acids. In nucleotides, the CDR3 is TGTGCCAGCAGCGCCGGACTCGCCGCCGAGCAGTACTTC. This translates into CASSAGLAAEQYF.

This chain connects TRBV21-1 to TRBJ1-4; TRBD1 is the table's D call and was not checked against the DNA. TRBV21-1 is marked as a pseudogene. This CDR3 region has 20 residues. CDR3 nucleotide sequence: TGTGCCAGCAGCGAAAAAAGCCCCCCGGGACAGAGTGCAACTAATGAAAAACTGTTTTTT. Amino acid sequence: CASSEKSPPGQSATNEKLFF.

This clone occurred once. The chain is built from TRBV28 and TRBJ2-4; 14 nucleotides agree with TRBD2. The CDR3 is made up of 20 amino acids. In germline, CDR1 is MDHEN, CDR2 SYDVKM. Trimming took 0 bases from V and 0 from J; bases not matched to a gene: 7. The CDR3 nucleotides are TGTGCCAGCAGTTTATGGGGGGGGACTAGCGGGAGTATAGCCAAAAACATTCAGTACTTC. Protein sequence: CASSLWGGTSGSIAKNIQYF.

The chain is built from TRBV2 and TRBJ2-1; D is unresolved. CDR1 SNHLY and CDR2 FYNNEI come from the germline V gene. V lost 3 bases and J 8 bases, leaving 8 bases between the germline ends. There are 12 residues in the CDR3. In nucleotides, the CDR3 is TGTGCCAGCAGTGACTCGGGTGATGAGCAGTTCTTC. Translated, it gives CASSDSGDEQFF. The variable domain in full, with the rest retrieved from reference TRBV2 and TRBJ2-1, is EPEVTQTPSHQVTQMGQEVILRCVPISNHLYFYWYRQILGQKVEFLVSFYNNEISEKSEIFDDQFSVERPDGSNFTLKIRSTKLEDSAMYFCASSDSGDEQFFGPGTRLTVL.

This clone was detected a few times. This rearrangement joins TRBV3-1 (or the pseudogene TRBV3-2) to TRBJ1-1, with TRBD1 as a possible D gene (6 bases). Germline V gene sequence: CDR1 LGHDT, CDR2 YNNKEL (reference sequence). V was clipped by 0 bases and J by 8 bases, with 19 bases between them. The CDR3 length is 16 residues. The DNA for the CDR3 is TGTGCCAGCAGCCAAGAGAGGGGCAGGGGAAACTGGGAAGCTTTCTTT. Translated: CASSQERGRGNWEAFF.

The V gene is TRBV11-2, the J gene TRBJ2-1; 11 nucleotides match TRBD2. From germline, CDR1 is SGHAT and CDR2 FQNNGV. Losses at the gene ends were 3 bases for V and 1 base for J; bases not matched to a gene: 5. CDR3 length: 17 amino acids. Here the CDR3 reads CASSFTSGSGSYNEQFF. The CDR3 region has the DNA TGTGCCAGCAGCTTTACTAGCGGGAGCGGGTCCTACAATGAGCAGTTCTTC.

The chain recombines TRBV29-1 with TRBJ2-3; 7 bases agree with TRBD1. CDR3 size: 13 residues. Germline CDR1 and CDR2: SQVTM and ANQGSEA. V lost 4 bases and J lost 5; bases outside the gene matches: 6. This CDR3 is CSVALQGKDTQYF. Written as DNA, the CDR3 is TGCAGCGTTGCTCTACAGGGGAAAGATACGCAGTATTTT.

This clone has just one count. The chain joins TRBV7-9 to TRBJ1-1; the D gene is possibly TRBD1 (6 bases). The CDR3 totals 15 residues. V dropped 1 base and J dropped 7 bases, with 16 bases sitting between them. In germline, CDR1 is SEHNR, CDR2 FQNEAQ (reference sequence). CDR3 loop: CASSLGTAVDYEAFF. The CDR3 DNA reads as TGTGCCAGCAGCTTAGGGACAGCGGTGGATTATGAAGCTTTCTTT.

This clone was detected only a few times. This chain joins TRBV19 and TRBJ2-6; D unresolved. CDR1 LNHDA and CDR2 SQIVND come from the germline V gene (reference sequence). The CDR3 loop spans 16 amino acids. V was shortened by 9 bases and J by 0 bases, with 15 bases between the two germline ends. The chain's CDR3 is CASTPENLSGANVLTF. CDR3 DNA sequence: TGTGCCAGCACCCCGGAGAACCTCTCTGGGGCCAACGTCCTGACTTTC.

This rearrangement joins TRBV6-5 to TRBJ1-2; 9 positions match TRBD1. The CDR3 has 15 residues. Trimming took 6 bases from V and 7 from J; bases not matched to a gene: 12. The germline V gene has CDR1 MNHEY and CDR2 SVGAGI. The CDR3 sequence: CASRSRDRDLRGYTF. CDR3 coding DNA: TGTGCCAGCAGATCCCGGGACAGGGACTTACGTGGCTACACCTTC.

A single count supports this clone. V usage is TRBV6-5 and J usage is TRBJ2-7, with 9 bases aligning to TRBD2. Germline values: CDR1 MNHEY, CDR2 SVGAGI. This CDR3 contains 15 residues. The ends lost 6 bases at V and 6 bases at J; junction bases unmatched: 12. The CDR3 DNA follows: TGTGCCAGCAGACCCCTCGAGGTACTAGCGGGCGAGCAGTACTTC. It is translated as CASRPLEVLAGEQYF.

The gene calls are TRBV2 and TRBJ2-3, with 7 bases aligning to TRBD2. Germline CDR1 SNHLY, CDR2 FYNNEI. There are 14 residues in the CDR3. The trim removed 6 bases at V and 4 bases at J, leaving 7 bases unmatched. The CDR3: CASRVGAGADTQYF. The CDR3, as DNA: TGTGCCAGCAGGGTGGGCGCGGGGGCAGATACGCAGTATTTT. Looking up the rest from reference TRBV2 and TRBJ2-3 gives the full variable domain: EPEVTQTPSHQVTQMGQEVILRCVPISNHLYFYWYRQILGQKVEFLVSFYNNEISEKSEIFDDQFSVERPDGSNFTLKIRSTKLEDSAMYFCASRVGAGADTQYFGPGTRLTVL.

In this sample, this clone turned up once. The CDR3 coding sequence is TGTGCCAGCTCTCCTCCTGGGACAGGGACACTAGAGCAGTACTTC. It specifies CASSPPGTGTLEQYF. This chain links TRBV18 with TRBJ2-7; 9 bases agree with TRBD1. CDR3 length: 15 residues. Unmatched junction bases numbered 13, after V lost 6 bases and J lost 7 bases. CDR1 is KGHSH and CDR2 is LQKENI in the germline V gene.

This clone was observed a handful of times. V is TRBV2 and J is TRBJ1-3, with TRBD1 matching over 9 bases. The length of the CDR3 is 15 residues. Germline CDR1 reads SNHLY; CDR2 reads FYNNEI. After removal of 7 bases from V and 3 bases from J, the junction contained 7 bases not matched to a gene. CDR3 in amino acids: CASKGQGSFGNTIYF. DNA for the CDR3: TGTGCCAGCAAGGGACAGGGTTCGTTTGGAAACACCATATATTTT.

The chain links TRBV2 to TRBJ1-2, with unresolved D. The CDR3 is made up of 16 amino acids. Germline CDR1 SNHLY, CDR2 FYNNEI. Trimming shortened V by 10 bases and J by 8 bases, and 29 bases separated the two germline ends. The DNA of the CDR3 is TGTGCCACCCCCAAAAGGTCGGAGGTCTCTTCGGCGGGCTACACCTTC. Protein sequence: CATPKRSEVSSAGYTF.

This clone has just one count. The V gene is TRBV5-1, the J gene TRBJ2-7; unclear D gene. CDR1 is SGHRS and CDR2 is YFSETQ in the germline V gene. V was clipped by 0 bases and J by 5 bases, with 15 bases between them. The CDR3 runs 15 residues. The CDR3 protein is CASSLGLATGDEQYF. The CDR3, as DNA: TGCGCCAGCAGCTTGGGTCTGGCAACTGGAGACGAGCAGTACTTC.

The V call is TRBV19, the J call TRBJ1-5, with no clear D. CDR3 size: 17 residues. Germline V gene lookup returns CDR1 LNHDA and CDR2 SQIVND (reference sequence). With 3 bases removed from V and 0 bases from J, the gap between germline ends came to 15 bases. As DNA, the CDR3 is TGTGCCAGTAGTATTGTACCCGGGTCACGTAGCAATCAGCCCCAGCATTTT. Encoded protein: CASSIVPGSRSNQPQHF.

The chain has TRBV7-2 and TRBJ1-2, with D perhaps TRBD1 (6 bases). The V end lost 0 bases, the J end lost 8 bases, and 16 bases lay between the germline ends. This CDR3 has 15 amino acids. Looked up from germline, CDR1 is SGHTA and CDR2 is FQGNSA. The CDR3 is CASSLALVGASGYTF. The CDR3 DNA reads as TGTGCCAGCAGCTTAGCCCTCGTGGGGGCGTCCGGCTACACCTTC.

This clone was observed a single time. The chain carries TRBV25-1 and TRBJ2-7; weak D call: TRBD1 (6 bases). Trimming left V 10 bases short and J 6 bases short, with 19 bases between. The CDR3 spans 13 residues. The germline V gene has CDR1 MGHDK and CDR2 SYGVNS. The CDR3 reads CATVGNPGAEQYF. The CDR3 DNA is TGTGCCACCGTCGGAAACCCAGGGGCCGAGCAGTACTTC.

The chain links TRBV4-2 to TRBJ2-2; 9 nucleotides match TRBD1. The V gene's germline CDR1 is LGHNA and CDR2 YNFKEQ. This CDR3 is 16 amino acids long. J was trimmed by 1 base and V by 2 bases; bases with no gene match: 2. The CDR3 here is CASSQRTGENTGELFF. In DNA, the CDR3 is TGTGCCAGCAGCCAACGGACAGGGGAGAACACCGGGGAGCTGTTTTTT.

The rearrangement links TRBV25-1 to TRBJ2-1; the D gene is possibly TRBD1 (6 bases). This CDR3 spans 13 amino acids. With 6 bases removed from V and 7 bases from J, the gap between germline ends came to 13 bases. Germline-derived CDR1 and CDR2 are MGHDK and SYGVNS. CDR3 sequence reads: CASRTTGLNEQFF. Here the CDR3 DNA reads TGTGCCAGCAGGACTACAGGGTTAAATGAGCAGTTCTTC.

The rearrangement links TRBV6-5 to TRBJ1-3; D uncertain. The V end was cut by 6 bases, the J end by 8 bases, with 5 bases between. This CDR3 is built from 10 residues. Germline CDR1 reads MNHEY; CDR2 reads SVGAGI. The CDR3 DNA reads TGTGCCAGCAGCCGGGACACCATATATTTT. Translation: CASSRDTIYF.

The rearrangement links TRBV11-2 to TRBJ2-7, with D perhaps matching TRBD1 (6 bases). The CDR3 consists of 14 residues. Between the trimmed V and J ends, which lost 0 bases and 6 bases, there was a span of 12 bases. CDR1 SGHAT and CDR2 FQNNGV come from the germline V gene. The CDR3 region is CASSLDPGRGEQYF. CDR3 DNA: TGTGCCAGCAGCTTAGATCCCGGCAGGGGCGAGCAGTACTTC.

This clone was counted a single time. The chain recombines TRBV27 with TRBJ2-2; 16 bases are a match to TRBD2. Germline V CDR1 and CDR2: MNHEY, SMNVEV (reference sequence). This CDR3 is built from 16 residues. With V trimmed by 6 bases and J by 4 bases, 2 bases remained unmatched. Here the CDR3 DNA reads TGTGCCAGCAGGGGACTAGCGGGAGGGGGCACCGGGGAGCTGTTTTTT. Amino acid sequence: CASRGLAGGGTGELFF.

The V and J genes are TRBV5-5 and TRBJ2-7; 8 bases agree with TRBD2. The CDR3 is 12 residues long. Trimming removed 2 bases from V and 7 bases from J; junction bases left unmatched: 2. Germline CDR1 is SGHKS and CDR2 is YYEKEE (reference sequence). The CDR3 loop reads CASSFSGEEQYF. For the CDR3, the DNA is TGTGCCAGCAGCTTTAGCGGGGAGGAGCAGTACTTC.

This clone has just one count. V is TRBV27 and J is TRBJ2-7, with D possibly being TRBD2 (7 bases). Germline lookup yields CDR1 MNHEY and CDR2 SMNVEV (reference sequence). The CDR3 extends over 15 amino acids. V lost 0 bases to trimming and J lost 5 bases, with 14 bases between them. CDR3 sequence reads: CASSLSGGRGHEQYF. Here the CDR3 DNA reads TGTGCCAGCAGTTTATCGGGGGGGCGAGGCCACGAGCAGTACTTC.

The V gene is TRBV14, the J gene TRBJ2-5; the D is unclear. The V and J ends lost 4 bases and 7 bases respectively, with 13 bases between them. The CDR3 runs 13 residues. CDR1 SGHDN and CDR2 FVKESK come from the germline V gene. The CDR3 DNA follows: TGTGCCAGCAGCCTCGCCGGTGGCGGGACCCAGTACTTC. Translated, it gives CASSLAGGGTQYF.